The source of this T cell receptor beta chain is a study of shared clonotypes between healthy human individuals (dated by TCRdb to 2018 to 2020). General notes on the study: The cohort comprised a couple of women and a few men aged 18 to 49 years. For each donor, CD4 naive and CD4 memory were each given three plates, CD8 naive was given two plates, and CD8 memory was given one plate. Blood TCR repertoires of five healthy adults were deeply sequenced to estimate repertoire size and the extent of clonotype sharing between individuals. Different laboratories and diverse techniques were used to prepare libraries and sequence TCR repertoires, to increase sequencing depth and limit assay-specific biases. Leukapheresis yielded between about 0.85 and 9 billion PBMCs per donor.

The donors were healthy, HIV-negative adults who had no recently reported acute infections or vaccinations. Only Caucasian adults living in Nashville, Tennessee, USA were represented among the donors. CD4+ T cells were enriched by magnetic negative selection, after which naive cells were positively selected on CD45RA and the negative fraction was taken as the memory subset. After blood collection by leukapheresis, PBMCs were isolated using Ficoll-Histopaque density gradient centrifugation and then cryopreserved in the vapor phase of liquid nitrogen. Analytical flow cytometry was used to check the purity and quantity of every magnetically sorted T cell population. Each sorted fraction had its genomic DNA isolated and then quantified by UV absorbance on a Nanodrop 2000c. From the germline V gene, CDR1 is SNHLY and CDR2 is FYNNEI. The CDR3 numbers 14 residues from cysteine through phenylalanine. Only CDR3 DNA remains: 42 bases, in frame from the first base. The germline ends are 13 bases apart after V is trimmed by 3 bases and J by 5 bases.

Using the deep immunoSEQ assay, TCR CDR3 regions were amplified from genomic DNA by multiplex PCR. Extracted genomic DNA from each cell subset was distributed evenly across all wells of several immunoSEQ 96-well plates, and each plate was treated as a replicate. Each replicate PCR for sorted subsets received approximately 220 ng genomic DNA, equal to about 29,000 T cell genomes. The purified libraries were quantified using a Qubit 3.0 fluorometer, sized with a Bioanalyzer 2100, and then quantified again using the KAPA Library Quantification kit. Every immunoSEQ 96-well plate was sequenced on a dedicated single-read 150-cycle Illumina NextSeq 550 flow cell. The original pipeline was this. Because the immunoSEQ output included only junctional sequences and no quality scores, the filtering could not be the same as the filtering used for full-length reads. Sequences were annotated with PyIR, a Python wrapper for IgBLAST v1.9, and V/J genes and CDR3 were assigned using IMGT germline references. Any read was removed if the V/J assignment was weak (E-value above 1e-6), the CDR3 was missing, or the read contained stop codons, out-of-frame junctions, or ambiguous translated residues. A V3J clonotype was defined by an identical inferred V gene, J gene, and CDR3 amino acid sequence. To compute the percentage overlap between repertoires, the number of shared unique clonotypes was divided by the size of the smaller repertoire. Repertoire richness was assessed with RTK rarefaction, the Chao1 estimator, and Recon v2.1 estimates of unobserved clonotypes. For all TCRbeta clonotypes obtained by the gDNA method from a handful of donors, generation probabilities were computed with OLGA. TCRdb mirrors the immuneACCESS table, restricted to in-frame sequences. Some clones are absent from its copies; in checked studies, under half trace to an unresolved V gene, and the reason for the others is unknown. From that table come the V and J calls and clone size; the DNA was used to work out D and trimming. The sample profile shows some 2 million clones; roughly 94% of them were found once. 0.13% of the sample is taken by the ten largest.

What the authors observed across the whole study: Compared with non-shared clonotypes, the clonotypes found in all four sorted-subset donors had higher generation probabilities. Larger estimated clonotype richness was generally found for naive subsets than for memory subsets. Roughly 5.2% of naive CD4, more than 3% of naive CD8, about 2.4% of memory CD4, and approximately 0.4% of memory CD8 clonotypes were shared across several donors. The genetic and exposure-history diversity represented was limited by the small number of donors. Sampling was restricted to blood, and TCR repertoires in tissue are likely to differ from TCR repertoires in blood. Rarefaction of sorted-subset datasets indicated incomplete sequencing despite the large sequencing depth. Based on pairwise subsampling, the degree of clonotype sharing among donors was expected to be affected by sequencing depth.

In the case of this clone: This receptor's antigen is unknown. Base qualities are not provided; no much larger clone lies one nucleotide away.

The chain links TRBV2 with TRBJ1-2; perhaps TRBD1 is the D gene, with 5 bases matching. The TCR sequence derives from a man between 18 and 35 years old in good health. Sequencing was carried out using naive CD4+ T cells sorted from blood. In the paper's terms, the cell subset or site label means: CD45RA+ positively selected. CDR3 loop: CASSDSTRGYGYTF. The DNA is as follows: TGTGCCAGCAGTGACTCGACGAGGGGATATGGCTACACCTTC.